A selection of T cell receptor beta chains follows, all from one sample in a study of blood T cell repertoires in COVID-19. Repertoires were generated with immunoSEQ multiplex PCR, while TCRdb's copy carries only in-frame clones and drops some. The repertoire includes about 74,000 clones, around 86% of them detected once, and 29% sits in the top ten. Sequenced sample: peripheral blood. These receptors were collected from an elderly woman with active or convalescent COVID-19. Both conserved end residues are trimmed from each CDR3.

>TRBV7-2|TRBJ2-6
ASSLVLGSGSGANVLT
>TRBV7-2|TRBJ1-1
ASSFGAGSTEAF
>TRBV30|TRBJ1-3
AWRPDRGFGTIY
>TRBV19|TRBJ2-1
ASSIERGHNEQF
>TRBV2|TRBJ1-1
ARTPGRQGARDEAF
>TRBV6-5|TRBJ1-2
ASNKGAKPNYGYT
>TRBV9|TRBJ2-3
ASSGLNTDTQY
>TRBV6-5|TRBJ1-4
ATRTGGGEKLF
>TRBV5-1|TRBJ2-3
ASSSVRGGTDTQY
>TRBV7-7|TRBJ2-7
ASSLVGTGDEQY
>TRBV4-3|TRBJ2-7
ASSQSPGPLGQY
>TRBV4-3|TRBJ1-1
ASSQDLGGAGAF
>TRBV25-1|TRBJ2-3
ASSEPPGDTQY
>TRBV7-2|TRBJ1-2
ASSFPKGVGGYT
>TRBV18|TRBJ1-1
ASSPDRTNTEAF
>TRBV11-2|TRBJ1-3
ASSAGVGNTIY